Presented here are 23 T cell receptor beta chains from one specimen sequenced in a study of type 1 regulatory T cells. Antigen specificity for these receptors is unknown. TCRdb itself ran the reads through MiXCR, one entry per CDR3 protein. The table records about 39,000 distinct CDR3 sequences, more than 10% of them present only once. Input material: cultured non-Tr1 T cells, either the whole culture or a sorted T cell fraction (not recorded which). Receptors originate from a human donor in good health.

V is TRBV20-1 and J is TRBJ2-7; weak D call: TRBD1 (8 bases). V dropped 1 base and J dropped 1 base, with 20 bases sitting between them. The CDR3 is 17 amino acids. In germline, CDR1 is DFQATT, CDR2 SNEGSKA (reference sequence). CDR3 sequence reads: CSARAYRGGPPSYEQYF. CDR3 coding DNA: TGCAGTGCTAGAGCTTACAGGGGGGGCCCACCATCCTACGAGCAGTACTTC.

At least ten counts were recorded for this clonotype. CDR3 DNA: TGTGCCAGCAGGGTCGACAGGGGGAACACCGGGGAGCTGTTTTTT. Amino acids: CASRVDRGNTGELFF. This chain joins TRBV2 and TRBJ2-2; 8 bases agree with TRBD1. V shed 6 bases, J shed 1 base, and the junction held 4 bases outside the gene matches. The CDR3 totals 15 residues. Germline V lookup: CDR1 SNHLY, CDR2 FYNNEI. The full variable domain, completed using reference TRBV2 and TRBJ2-2, is EPEVTQTPSHQVTQMGQEVILRCVPISNHLYFYWYRQILGQKVEFLVSFYNNEISEKSEIFDDQFSVERPDGSNFTLKIRSTKLEDSAMYFCASRVDRGNTGELFFGEGSRLTVL.

This clonotype was observed at least ten times. The chain couples TRBV9 to TRBJ2-3; D may be TRBD2 (5 bases). V gave up 5 bases and J gave up 2 bases, with 12 bases separating them. The CDR3 covers 14 residues. Germline-derived CDR1 and CDR2 are SGDLS and YYNGEE. The CDR3 DNA reads TGTGCCAGCAGGGGGAGACTCACCACAGATACGCAGTATTTT. It yields the protein CASRGRLTTDTQYF.

Comments on this clonotype: This may arise from a read error, as a much more abundant clone is one base away. The chain links TRBV12-3 or TRBV12-4 to TRBJ2-2, with 11 nucleotides matching TRBD2. This CDR3 region has 14 residues. The CDR3 DNA sequence: TGTGCCAGTCGACTAGCGGGGAACACCGGGGAGCCGTTTTTT. Its translation is CASRLAGNTGEPFF.

This clonotype has at least ten counts. This sequence joins TRBV5-1 and TRBJ1-3; the match to TRBD1 covers 8 bases. J lost 0 bases, V lost 2 bases, and 4 bases had no gene match. The CDR3 length is 16 residues. The germline CDR1 and CDR2 sequences are SGHRS and YFSETQ. Here the CDR3 reads CASSLETGASGNTIYF. CDR3 DNA: TGCGCCAGCAGCTTAGAGACAGGGGCCTCTGGAAACACCATATATTTT.

This clonotype has a single count. Just one base apart from a much larger clone, this may be a read error. The chain couples TRBV20-1 to TRBJ2-1; D remains unclear. Germline CDR1 is DFQATT and CDR2 is SNEGSKA (reference sequence). CDR3 length: 10 amino acids. V gave up 6 bases and J gave up 12 bases, with 12 bases separating them. As DNA, the CDR3 is TGCAGTGCCGAGAGGATGGCGCAGTTCTTC. It yields the protein CSAERMAQFF.

This clonotype was detected a few times. The V call is TRBV30, the J call TRBJ2-1; D may correspond to TRBD1 or TRBD2 (6 bases each). The CDR3 totals 15 residues. CDR1 and CDR2 from the germline V gene are GTSNPN and SVGIG (reference sequence). V shed 1 base and J shed 1 base, with 11 bases lying between them. The CDR3 reads CAWSGGALSYNEQFF. The CDR3 DNA reads as TGTGCCTGGAGTGGGGGGGCCCTGTCCTACAATGAGCAGTTCTTC.

The chain recombines TRBV7-2 with TRBJ1-1, with unresolved D. Looked up from germline, CDR1 is SGHTA and CDR2 is FQGNSA. This CDR3 has 14 amino acids. V lost 7 bases to trimming and J lost 4 bases, with 16 bases between them. CDR3 sequence: CASIQRGKPTEAFF. CDR3 sequence (DNA): TGTGCCAGCATACAAAGAGGGAAGCCCACTGAAGCTTTCTTT.

This clonotype was detected only a few times. This chain uses TRBV15 with TRBJ2-3; D is unclear. CDR3 length: 14 amino acids. In germline, CDR1 is LNHNV, CDR2 YYDKDF (reference sequence). Trimming cost V 0 bases and J 0 bases, with 4 bases left between them. The CDR3 sequence is CATSRELSTDTQYF. As DNA, the CDR3 is TGTGCCACCAGCAGAGAACTGAGCACAGATACGCAGTATTTT.

The chain has TRBV7-2 and TRBJ2-5; D is uncertain. Germline values: CDR1 SGHTA, CDR2 FQGNSA. The CDR3 consists of 15 residues. Trimming removed 5 bases from V and 2 bases from J, with 15 bases in between. The CDR3 loop reads CASSIDGREQETQYF. In DNA form, the CDR3 reads TGTGCCAGCAGCATAGACGGCCGTGAACAAGAGACCCAGTACTTC.

This clonotype showed up many times. V gene TRBV20-1 combines with J gene TRBJ2-1; 9 bases are shared with TRBD1. The germline V gene has CDR1 DFQATT and CDR2 SNEGSKA (reference sequence). The trim removed 5 bases at V and 8 bases at J, leaving 10 bases unmatched. The CDR3 sequence is 14 residues long. The CDR3 bases are TGCAGTGCTCCCACGGGACAGGGAGCAGATGAGCAGTTCTTC. Translated: CSAPTGQGADEQFF.

This clonotype was detected ten times or more. CDR3 nucleotide sequence: TGTGCCAGCAGCCATGGAGATACGCAGTATTTT. Translation: CASSHGDTQYF. The genes are TRBV3-1 and TRBJ2-3; no firm D call. The CDR3 is 11 amino acids. Germline CDR1 and CDR2: LGHDT and YNNKEL (reference sequence). The ends were cut back, 3 bases at V and 5 bases at J, with 3 bases in the middle.

V gene TRBV6-1 combines with J gene TRBJ2-3; the D is unclear. Germline CDR1 is MNHNS and CDR2 is SASEGT. Trimming took off 0 bases at V and 3 bases at J, with 1 base between the two ends. The CDR3 extends over 12 amino acids. CDR3 protein: CASSEATDTQYF. CDR3 in DNA: TGTGCCAGCAGTGAAGCGACAGATACGCAGTATTTT.

This clonotype came up many times. The chain recombines TRBV3-1 with TRBJ2-7, with 8 positions matching TRBD1. Per the germline V gene, CDR1 is LGHDT and CDR2 is YNNKEL (reference sequence). The length of the CDR3 is 13 residues. V shed 0 bases and J 11 bases; nucleotides not matched to a gene: 6. The CDR3: CASSQEGQGAKYF. CDR3 sequence (DNA): TGTGCCAGCAGCCAAGAAGGGCAGGGGGCTAAGTACTTC.

The chain has TRBV7-2 and TRBJ2-3; D remains ambiguous. V was trimmed by 1 base and J by 6 bases, leaving 11 bases between them. Germline V gene sequence: CDR1 SGHTA, CDR2 FQGNSA. The CDR3 is 14 residues long. This CDR3 is CASSLDIAADTQYF. DNA for the CDR3: TGTGCCAGCAGCTTAGATATCGCGGCGGATACGCAGTATTTT.

This clonotype showed up many times. The genes are TRBV6-2 or TRBV6-3 and TRBJ2-7; 8 positions agree with TRBD2. Germline assignment: CDR1 MNHEY and CDR2 SVGEGT. The J segment lost 3 bases and the V segment lost 0 bases, leaving 10 bases of the junction unmatched. This CDR3 spans 17 amino acids. The CDR3: CASSYSGVAGRLYEQYF. DNA of the CDR3: TGTGCCAGCAGTTACTCGGGGGTAGCGGGAAGACTCTACGAGCAGTACTTC.

This clonotype occurred many times. The chain has TRBV20-1 and TRBJ2-5, with 10 bases fitting TRBD2. Trimming cost V 3 bases and J 0 bases; bases outside gene matches: 7. The CDR3 sequence is 16 residues long. Per germline, CDR1 DFQATT and CDR2 SNEGSKA (reference sequence). CDR3 sequence: CSASGSGLANQETQYF. The CDR3 DNA sequence: TGCAGTGCTAGTGGTTCGGGACTAGCGAACCAAGAGACCCAGTACTTC.

In its sample, this clonotype was seen many times. The genes are TRBV28 and TRBJ2-5, with TRBD1 identical over 8 bases. The germline V gene has CDR1 MDHEN and CDR2 SYDVKM. This CDR3 has 16 residues. Losses at the gene ends were 2 bases for V and 1 base for J; bases not matched to a gene: 6. This chain's CDR3 is CASSLPGTGVQETQYF. In nucleotides, the CDR3 is TGTGCCAGCAGTTTACCAGGGACAGGTGTCCAAGAGACCCAGTACTTC.

The chain uses TRBV6-4 and TRBJ1-1; D not resolved. The CDR3 runs to 13 residues. The germline V gene has CDR1 MRHNA and CDR2 SNTAGT. Trimming removed 3 bases at V and 6 bases at J, with 11 bases between. The CDR3 loop reads CASSEAGPPEAFF. DNA of the CDR3: TGTGCCAGCAGTGAAGCAGGTCCCCCTGAAGCTTTCTTT.

This clonotype was detected ten times or more. This chain joins TRBV7-8 and TRBJ1-2; D may be TRBD1 (5 bases). Trimming stripped 1 base from V and 2 bases from J, with 20 bases between. CDR3 length: 18 amino acids. Germline CDR1 reads SGHVS; CDR2 reads FQNEAQ. CDR3: CASSLGWGRARGNYGYTF. The CDR3 coding sequence is TGTGCCAGCAGCTTAGGATGGGGCAGGGCAAGGGGCAACTATGGCTACACCTTC.

This clonotype was counted at least ten times. This chain connects TRBV6-2 or TRBV6-3 to TRBJ2-3, with D unclear. Per germline, CDR1 MNHEY and CDR2 SVGEGT. The CDR3 totals 15 residues. V was trimmed by 3 bases and J by 3 bases, leaving 13 bases between them. In DNA, the CDR3 is TGTGCCAGCAGTTATTTAGGAGCTTGGACAGATACGCAGTATTTT. Translation gives CASSYLGAWTDTQYF.

This clonotype was recorded at least ten times. This sequence joins TRBV2 and TRBJ2-5, with D hard to call. The CDR3 has 13 residues. V was cut by 7 bases and J by 3 bases, with 12 bases left in between. Germline CDR1 is SNHLY and CDR2 is FYNNEI. Here the CDR3 reads CASTRRIEETQYF. The CDR3 bases are TGTGCCAGCACCCGGCGGATTGAAGAGACCCAGTACTTC.

In its sample, this clonotype was seen many times. The CDR3 nucleotides read TGCAGTGCTAGCCCCAGGGAGGACTATGGCTACACCTTC. Residues: CSASPREDYGYTF. The V and J genes are TRBV20-1 and TRBJ1-2, with D tentatively TRBD1 (5 bases). The CDR3 has 13 amino acids. V was shortened by 3 bases and J by 3 bases, with 11 bases between the two germline ends. Germline CDR1 is DFQATT and CDR2 is SNEGSKA (reference sequence).